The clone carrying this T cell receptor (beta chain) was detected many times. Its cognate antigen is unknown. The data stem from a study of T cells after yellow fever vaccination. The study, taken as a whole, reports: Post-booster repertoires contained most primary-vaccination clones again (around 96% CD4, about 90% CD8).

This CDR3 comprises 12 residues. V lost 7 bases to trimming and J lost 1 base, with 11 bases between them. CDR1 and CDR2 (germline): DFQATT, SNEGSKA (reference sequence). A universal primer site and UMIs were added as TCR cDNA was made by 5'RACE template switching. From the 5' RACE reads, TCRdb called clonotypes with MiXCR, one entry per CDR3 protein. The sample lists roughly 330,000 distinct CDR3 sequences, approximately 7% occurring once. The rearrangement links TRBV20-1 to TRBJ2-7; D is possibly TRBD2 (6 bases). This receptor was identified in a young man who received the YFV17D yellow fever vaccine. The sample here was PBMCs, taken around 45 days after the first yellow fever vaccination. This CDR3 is CSVGSQSYEQYF. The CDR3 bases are TGCAGTGTCGGGAGTCAGTCCTACGAGCAGTACTTC.